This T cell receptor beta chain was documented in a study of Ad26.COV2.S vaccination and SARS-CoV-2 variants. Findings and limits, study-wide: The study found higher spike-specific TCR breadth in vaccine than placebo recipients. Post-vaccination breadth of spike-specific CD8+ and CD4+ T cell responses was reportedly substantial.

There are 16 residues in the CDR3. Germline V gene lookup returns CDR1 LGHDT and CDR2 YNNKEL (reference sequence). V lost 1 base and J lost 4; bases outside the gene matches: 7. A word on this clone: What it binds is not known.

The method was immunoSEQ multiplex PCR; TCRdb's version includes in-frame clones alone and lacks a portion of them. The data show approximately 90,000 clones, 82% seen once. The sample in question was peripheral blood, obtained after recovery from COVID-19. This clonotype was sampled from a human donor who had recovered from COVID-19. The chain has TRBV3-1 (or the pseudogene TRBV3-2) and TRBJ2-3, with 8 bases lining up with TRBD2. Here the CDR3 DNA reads TGTGCCAGCAGCCAAGTCAGGGCGGGAGGTTCAGATACGCAGTATTTT. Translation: CASSQVRAGGSDTQYF.